This T cell receptor (beta chain) was profiled in a study of cytotoxic CD8 clonotypes in ibrutinib-treated CLL (dated by TCRdb to the early 2020s). Regarding the research as a whole: The cohort had 11 relapsed/refractory and around 15 treatment-naive patients; about 17 were IGHV unmutated. Responses were partial in some 24 patients and complete in 2; after median approximately 66 months follow-up, around 15 stayed in remission and about twelve progressed. The response samples were drawn at a median of 12 months into treatment, with a range of roughly 6 to 36 months. Samples averaged roughly 260,000 productive templates and 94,082 productive rearrangements. Of the roughly 81 people in the trial, about 25 had longitudinal samples available. Cryopreserved peripheral blood mononuclear cells were obtained prior to treatment, at the time of response, and at either disease progression or sustained remission. Patients were still on ibrutinib when every remission and progressive disease sample was collected. The study at large found these results: Clonality increased at ibrutinib response, stayed stable in sustained remission, and fell back toward baseline at progression. Public clonotypes were rare and either contracted or stayed stable during treatment, and the rise in clonality at ibrutinib response reflected the expansion of private clonotypes. Sampling times were not matched between patients in sustained remission and patients whose disease was progressing, and lymph node repertoires were not examined. Baseline clonality was found to be higher than that of age-matched healthy donors and was strongly correlated with circulating CD8+ T-cell counts.

A remark on this clone: Its antigen is not yet known. No per-base quality is available; no much larger clone lies one base away.

Inclusive of the bounding cysteine and phenylalanine, the CDR3 is 21 residues long. Of all the DNA, just the CDR3 is kept, 63 bases in frame from base 1. The goal of deep resolution MiSeq sequencing was a depth between 1 in 1 million and 1 in 200,000 T cells, and coverage averaged 10x per clonotype. The immunoSEQ hsTCRB Kit was used to generate the TCR beta libraries. Processing in the source paper ran as follows. The data were analyzed with ImmunoSEQ Analyzer and ImmunoSEQ Data Assistant, and V, D and J gene assignments followed IMGT definitions. Clonality, with values ranging from 0 to 1, was calculated as one minus the normalized Shannon entropy of productive rearrangement frequencies. Public clonotype analysis was restricted to overrepresented clonotypes comprising at least 0.05% of each patient's repertoire. About a dozen repertoires from age-matched healthy donors, obtained from immuneACCESS, served as clonality controls. TCRdb mirrors the immuneACCESS table, restricted to in-frame sequences. Some clones are absent from its copies; in checked studies, under half trace to an unresolved V gene, and the reason for the others is unknown. The DNA was the basis for D and trimming; V, J and clone size are from that table. The table for this sample lists 250,000 to 350,000 clones; more than 70% of them were counted only once. The top ten constitute roughly 5% of the sample.

The sample's time point, from its label and the paper: progressive disease on ibrutinib. For TCR beta library preparation, around 1.8 micrograms of genomic DNA were extracted from the cryopreserved PBMCs. Longitudinal blood samples from CLL patients on ibrutinib monotherapy underwent high-throughput TCR beta sequencing. The patients took part in an open-label, single-center phase 2 trial of ibrutinib monotherapy. This specimen was PBMCs, taken at disease progression, from a patient treated with ibrutinib. The rearrangement joined TRBV21-1 to TRBJ2-7; TRBD1 is the table's D call, not checked against the DNA. TRBV21-1 is a pseudogene segment. This receptor was obtained from a human donor with chronic lymphocytic leukemia. The CDR3 protein: CASSKVRDSDHSPPGSYEQYF. The DNA is TGTGCCAGCAGCAAAGTTCGGGACAGCGACCACTCCCCACCGGGCTCCTACGAGCAGTACTTC.